The 18 T cell receptor beta chains below all came from one sample that was sequenced in a study of radiotherapy plus CTLA-4 blockade in lung cancer. Assay used: immunoSEQ multiplex PCR; TCRdb lists only in-frame clones, some missing. The sample shows more than 40,000 clones, nearly 90% of them seen only once. This material consisted of peripheral blood, taken from a patient treated with radiotherapy plus ipilimumab. The receptors shown here come from a human donor with non-small cell lung cancer whose response to radiotherapy plus ipilimumab could not be evaluated.

The chain recombines TRBV28 with TRBJ2-7; D unresolved. Trimming removed 6 bases at V and 5 bases at J, with 17 bases between. CDR1 and CDR2 from the germline V gene are MDHEN and SYDVKM. The CDR3 has 14 residues. The CDR3 loop is CASSPPGEAHEQYF. The CDR3, as DNA: TGTGCCAGCAGCCCACCCGGAGAGGCCCACGAGCAGTACTTC. Full variable domain (rest looked up from reference TRBV28 and TRBJ2-7): DVKVTQSSRYLVKRTGEKVFLECVQDMDHENMFWYRQDPGLGLRLIYFSYDVKMKEKGDIPEGYSVSREKKERFSLILESASTNQTSMYLCASSPPGEAHEQYFGPGTRLTVT.

V gene TRBV6-5 combines with J gene TRBJ1-2; perhaps TRBD1 as D (5 bases). V gave up 5 bases and J gave up 6 bases, with 10 bases separating them. Per the germline V gene, CDR1 is MNHEY and CDR2 is SVGAGI. This CDR3 spans 12 amino acids. The CDR3 DNA follows: TGTGCCAGCAGTAGGCAGGGTAATGGCTACACCTTC. Amino acids: CASSRQGNGYTF.

This chain connects TRBV7-9 to TRBJ2-1, with 10 bases matching TRBD2. Germline V gives CDR1 SEHNR, CDR2 FQNEAQ (reference sequence). V was clipped by 4 bases and J by 5 bases; unmatched bases: 11. This CDR3 has 17 amino acids. The CDR3 protein is CASSSPSGSTINNEQFF. For the CDR3, the DNA is TGTGCCAGCAGCTCCCCTAGCGGGAGCACGATCAACAATGAGCAGTTCTTC.

This sequence joins TRBV30 and TRBJ2-5; maybe TRBD1 (5 bases). This CDR3 region has 13 residues. Trimming shortened V by 0 bases and J by 5 bases, and 10 bases separated the two germline ends. CDR1 is GTSNPN and CDR2 is SVGIG in the germline V gene (reference sequence). The CDR3 nucleotides are TGTGCCTGGAGTGTAAGGGGTCGGGAGACCCAGTACTTC. It encodes CAWSVRGRETQYF.

The count of this clone is one. Other DNA variants within this sample encode the same CDR3. This sequence joins TRBV27 and TRBJ2-1; 11 nucleotides line up with TRBD2. CDR1 is MNHEY, CDR2 SMNVEV, per germline (reference sequence). V lost 9 bases to trimming and J lost 8 bases; unmatched junction nucleotides: 9. The CDR3 extends over 14 amino acids. CDR3 protein: CASSPISGRDEQFF. In nucleotides, the CDR3 is TGTGCCAGTAGTCCCATTAGCGGGAGGGATGAGCAGTTCTTC.

This rearrangement joins TRBV11-2 to TRBJ2-7, with D perhaps TRBD1 (6 bases). The germline gives CDR1 SGHAT, CDR2 FQNNGV. This CDR3 spans 14 amino acids. V lost 3 bases and J lost 2, with 11 bases in between. This CDR3 is CASSFSTGPYEQYF. CDR3 in DNA: TGTGCCAGCAGCTTTTCGACAGGCCCCTACGAGCAGTACTTC.

This clone turned up a few times. The gene calls are TRBV18 and TRBJ1-1; D possibly corresponds to TRBD1 (6 bases). Germline V gene sequence: CDR1 KGHSH, CDR2 LQKENI. Trimming took off 10 bases at V and 11 bases at J, with 29 bases between the two ends. The CDR3 runs to 15 residues. In nucleotides, the CDR3 is TGTGCCACCACCCCCCAAGGACAGAGGGTTGCTCGTGCTTTCTTT. It encodes CATTPQGQRVARAFF.

The J gene is TRBJ2-3, the V gene TRBV28; no definite D call. The CDR3 is 14 residues long. The V gene's germline CDR1 is MDHEN and CDR2 SYDVKM. V lost 4 bases, J lost 5 bases, and 13 bases lay in between. The CDR3 sequence: CASSYERKVDTQYF. The CDR3 DNA sequence: TGTGCCAGCAGTTATGAGCGAAAGGTAGATACGCAGTATTTT.

This clone was counted a single time. This chain connects TRBV2 to TRBJ2-1; D is possibly TRBD2 (5 bases). The V gene lost 1 base and the J gene lost 5 bases, with 18 bases spanning the gap. The CDR3 is 17 amino acids. Germline CDR1 is SNHLY and CDR2 is FYNNEI. CDR3 DNA sequence: TGTGCCAGCAGTGAAGGTCCGTGGTTAGCGTCCAACAATGAGCAGTTCTTC. This translates into CASSEGPWLASNNEQFF.

The rearrangement joins TRBV19 to TRBJ1-4, with a possible D match to TRBD1 (5 bases). This CDR3 is built from 16 residues. The V gene's germline CDR1 is LNHDA and CDR2 SQIVND (reference sequence). V lost 4 bases and J 4 bases, leaving 16 bases between the germline ends. The CDR3 nucleotides read TGTGCCAGTAGTACCCGATGGGGGGGAAGTAATGAAAAACTGTTTTTT. Protein: CASSTRWGGSNEKLFF.

The chain combines TRBV5-1 with TRBJ2-7; D uncertain. The V and J ends lost 5 bases and 2 bases respectively, with 14 bases between them. Germline values: CDR1 SGHRS, CDR2 YFSETQ. This CDR3 has 14 residues. CDR3 region: CASSSQAATYEQYF. CDR3 DNA sequence: TGCGCCAGCAGTTCCCAGGCTGCCACCTACGAGCAGTACTTC.

This clone occurred once. This chain connects TRBV6-1 to TRBJ2-6; unclear D gene. Germline lookup yields CDR1 MNHNS and CDR2 SASEGT. Between the trimmed V and J ends, which lost 0 bases and 0 bases, there was a span of 12 bases. CDR3 length: 18 amino acids. The CDR3 DNA reads as TGTGCCAGCAGTGAAGCTGGAGAATTCAGCTCTGGGGCCAACGTCCTGACTTTC. Protein: CASSEAGEFSSGANVLTF.

The rearrangement uses TRBV5-1 and TRBJ2-1; D not resolved. Germline lookup yields CDR1 SGHRS and CDR2 YFSETQ. The V end was cut by 2 bases, the J end by 1 base, with 7 bases between. CDR3 size: 14 residues. CDR3 sequence reads: CASSFSGSYNEQFF. Written as DNA, the CDR3 is TGCGCCAGCAGCTTCTCGGGTTCCTACAATGAGCAGTTCTTC.

V is TRBV6-6 and J is TRBJ1-5; 8 nucleotides align to TRBD1. V lost 2 bases, J lost 6 bases, and 6 bases stayed unmatched. CDR3 size: 15 residues. CDR1 and CDR2 (germline): MNHNY, SVGAGI (reference sequence). For the CDR3, the DNA is TGTGCCAGCAGTTACGGGGCAGGGGGCGGTCAGCCCCAGCATTTT. Translated: CASSYGAGGGQPQHF.

The J gene is TRBJ1-2, the V gene TRBV6-1; tentatively, D is TRBD1 (5 bases). The ends were cut back, 0 bases at V and 6 bases at J, with 14 bases in the middle. The CDR3 loop spans 15 amino acids. From germline, CDR1 is MNHNS and CDR2 SASEGT. CDR3 sequence reads: CASSEAGGGLNGYTF. The CDR3 bases are TGTGCCAGCAGTGAAGCTGGGGGAGGGCTGAATGGCTACACCTTC.

The chain employs TRBV6-5 and TRBJ1-1; 8 bases map to TRBD1. V lost 6 bases and J lost 0; bases outside the gene matches: 6. Germline V gene sequence: CDR1 MNHEY, CDR2 SVGAGI. The CDR3 totals 15 residues. The CDR3: CASRYGTGMNTEAFF. In DNA form, the CDR3 reads TGTGCCAGCAGATACGGGACAGGCATGAACACTGAAGCTTTCTTT.

The count of this clone is one. This rearrangement joins TRBV28 to TRBJ1-1; perhaps TRBD1 as D (5 bases). Trimming took 8 bases from V and 7 from J, leaving 20 bases between them. Per the germline V gene, CDR1 is MDHEN and CDR2 is SYDVKM. The CDR3 length is 14 residues. Written as DNA, the CDR3 is TGTGCCAGCCTGGCCCCCCGGACGGGACTTGAAGCTTTCTTT. Encoded protein: CASLAPRTGLEAFF.

V usage is TRBV28 and J usage is TRBJ2-7; 9 bases align to TRBD1. The CDR3 length is 15 residues. V dropped 2 bases and J dropped 5; count of bases not matched to a gene: 7. The germline V gene encodes CDR1 MDHEN and CDR2 SYDVKM. CDR3 sequence reads: CASSLQQGAPNEQYF. DNA for the CDR3: TGTGCCAGCAGTTTACAACAGGGGGCTCCGAACGAGCAGTACTTC.